This TCR beta chain was captured by sequencing in a study of graft-versus-host responses after intestinal transplantation (dated by TCRdb to 2020 to 2022). Turning to the overall study: The transplants that recipients got were multivisceral, liver-intestinal, or isolated intestinal. Donor T cell macrochimerism was defined as a peak of at least 4% donor T cells among recipient peripheral blood mononuclear cells. Every recipient was given anti-thymocyte globulin induction, then maintenance tacrolimus and steroids for approximately 3 years. Rather than being sequenced by the commercial service, samples from a few later patients were sequenced in-house on an Illumina MiSeq and processed with MiXCR. Alloreactive clones were identified by sequencing pre-transplant mixed lymphocyte reaction products and comparing these products with unstimulated pre-transplant donor and recipient T cells. A cohort of 24 intestinal transplant recipients, including one retransplant, was enrolled, and a few patients lacking pretransplant specimens were excluded. After intestinal transplantation, graft-versus-host and host-versus-graft alloreactive T cell clones in the graft, circulation and bone marrow were tracked using bulk TCR-beta CDR3 sequencing. What the research found in general, with its limitations: Early after transplant, peak levels of circulating GvH clones were found to be associated with declines in HvG clones. The conclusions were limited by the relatively low number and heterogeneity of the intestinal transplant patients. GvH clones were detected in recipient bone marrow, and some appeared earlier in ileal mucosa or blood, consistent with an intestinal mucosal origin. Patients with donor T cell macrochimerism had high GvH to HvG T cell clonal ratios in their allografts.

Library preparation was by the immunoSEQ multiplex PCR assay. In most patients, genomic DNA was isolated using the Qiagen DNeasy Blood and Tissue Kit and sent frozen to Adaptive Biotechnologies for TCR sequencing. For most patients, genomic DNA was subjected to high-throughput TCR-beta CDR3 sequencing by Adaptive Biotechnologies. The authors' analysis ran thus. TCR sequencing data were retrieved from Adaptive's ImmunoSEQ software for 15 to 20 patients, whereas a few other patients were processed with MiXCR and VDJtools. To correct CD4 versus CD8 sorting errors, any sequence found in both subsets at a frequency ratio below 5:1 was removed. CDR3 nucleotide sequences shared between donor and recipient were removed because the origin of such sequences could not be assigned. Alloreactive clones required at least 2-fold expansion over unstimulated cells and minimum CFSE-low frequency of 0.002% (template counts) or 0.001% (read counts). Clones were considered mappable if detected in sequenced pre-transplant spleen, lymph node, or MLR CFSE-low populations of the donor or recipient. Cumulative frequency of alloreactive clones was calculated as a percentage of all sequences weighted by copy number. TCRdb stores this immuneACCESS table with in-frame sequences only. Part of the clones is absent; in the studies checked, under half of the shortfall reflects unresolved V genes, and no reason is known for the rest. Clone size and the V and J calls come from that table; the DNA yielded D and trimming. Present in this sample are about 85,000 clones, 80% to 85% of which were seen just once. The ten largest clones take up around 0.8% of the sample.

Taken with the paper, the label for time point translates to: cells obtained before transplantation from donor or recipient. CD3+CD4+ and CD3+CD8+ populations were FACS-sorted from unstimulated pre-transplant donor and recipient cells taken from spleen or lymph nodes. The V end loses 3 bases and the J end loses 2 bases, and a stretch of 13 bases separates them. Taken from cysteine to phenylalanine, the CDR3 has 15 residues. The retained sequence is limited to the CDR3, 45 bases, with the frame set at the first base. Via the germline V gene, CDR1 is MDHEN and CDR2 SYDVKM. This clone was recorded once. Its binding antigen is unknown. No base quality values were provided; no much bigger clone lies one nucleotide off.

The chain employs TRBV28 and TRBJ2-5, with TRBD1 perhaps the D gene, on 6 matching bases. The sequence was collected from a human donor who received an intestinal transplant. The sequences come from unstimulated CD4+ T cells sorted from spleen or lymph node cells, collected before intestinal transplant. For the CDR3, the sequence is CASSFGRGVQETQYF. The DNA reads TGTGCCAGCAGTTTCGGCAGGGGCGTTCAAGAGACCCAGTACTTC. Where the CDR3 stops, the reference TRBV28 and TRBJ2-5 genes take over; the full variable domain is DVKVTQSSRYLVKRTGEKVFLECVQDMDHENMFWYRQDPGLGLRLIYFSYDVKMKEKGDIPEGYSVSREKKERFSLILESASTNQTSMYLCASSFGRGVQETQYFGPGTRLLVL.